This T cell receptor beta chain was captured in a study of blood T cells in healthy people across ages. Collection of around 10 milliliters of peripheral blood was performed for each donor. After removal of 4 bases from V and 2 bases from J, the junction contained 5 bases not matched to a gene. The CDR3 is 15 amino acids. The germline V gene encodes CDR1 LGHDT and CDR2 YNNKEL (reference sequence). Notes on this clonotype: Its antigen is undetermined.

Together with a sample-barcoded 5' primer, a J-beta primer mix was included in a second PCR lasting about 7 to 11 cycles. TCRdb recomputed calls from the 5' RACE reads with MiXCR, one row per CDR3 protein. The data contain about 2 million distinct CDR3 sequences, 49% of them singletons. Overall study results and limits: Strong correlation existed between TCR beta diversity and naive T cell percentage. Possibly confounding the expanded clonotype changes was the fact that donor CMV status was unknown. Roughly linear declines in TCR beta diversity per million T cells occurred with age.

This receptor was obtained from a woman aged 40 to 50 in good health. Sequencing used blood. This chain connects TRBV3-1 to TRBJ2-1; the match to TRBD2 covers 7 bases. CDR3 loop: CASSPLLAAYNEQFF. In DNA, the CDR3 is TGTGCCAGCAGCCCCTTGCTAGCGGCCTACAATGAGCAGTTCTTC.